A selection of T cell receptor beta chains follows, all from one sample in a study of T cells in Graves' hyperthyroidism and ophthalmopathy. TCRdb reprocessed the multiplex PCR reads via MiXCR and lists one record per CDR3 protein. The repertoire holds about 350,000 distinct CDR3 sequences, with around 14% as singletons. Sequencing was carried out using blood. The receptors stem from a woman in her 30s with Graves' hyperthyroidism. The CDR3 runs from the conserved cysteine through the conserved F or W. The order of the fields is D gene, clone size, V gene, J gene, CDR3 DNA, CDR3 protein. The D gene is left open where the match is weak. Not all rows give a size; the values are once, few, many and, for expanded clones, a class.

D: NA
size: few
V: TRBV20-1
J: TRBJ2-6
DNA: TGCAGTGCTCTCCAGGGTTCTGGGGCCAACGTCCTGACTTTC
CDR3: CSALQGSGANVLTF

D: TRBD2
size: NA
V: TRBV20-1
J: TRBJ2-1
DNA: TGCAGTGAATTAGCGGGAGCCCAAGACAATGAGCAGTTCTTC
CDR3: CSELAGAQDNEQFF

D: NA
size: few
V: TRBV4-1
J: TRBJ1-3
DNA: TGCGCCAGCAGCCAAGATTCATCAGGGGTTCTTAGAAGCTCTGGAAACACCATATATTTT
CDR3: CASSQDSSGVLRSSGNTIYF

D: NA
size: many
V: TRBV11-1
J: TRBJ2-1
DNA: TGTGCCAGCAGCTCCCAGCGGGTTCAATTACGTGAGCAGTTCTTC
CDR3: CASSSQRVQLREQFF

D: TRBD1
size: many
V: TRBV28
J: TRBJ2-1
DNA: TGTGCCAGCAGCCGACAGGGCAATGAGCAGTTCTTC
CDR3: CASSRQGNEQFF

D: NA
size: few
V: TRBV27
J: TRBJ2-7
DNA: TGTGCCAGCAGTTTACACAACTTATTGGGGGGAAGCTACGAGCAGTACTTC
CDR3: CASSLHNLLGGSYEQYF

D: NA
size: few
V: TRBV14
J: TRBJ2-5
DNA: TGTGCCAGCAGCCAAATATCGGTCTCGACCCAGTACTTC
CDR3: CASSQISVSTQYF

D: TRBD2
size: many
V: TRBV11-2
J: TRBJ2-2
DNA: TGTGCCAGTGGGCGGGAGGTGACCGGGGAGCTGTTTTTT
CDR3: CASGREVTGELFF

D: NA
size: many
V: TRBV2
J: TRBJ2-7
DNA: TGTGCCAGCAGAATTTACAGCGGCCCCTACGAGCAGTACTTC
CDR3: CASRIYSGPYEQYF

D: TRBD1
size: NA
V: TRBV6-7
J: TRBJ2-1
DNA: TGTGCCAGCAGTTATACTTTCTTTCAGGGGGTCAATGAGCAGTTCTTC
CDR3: CASSYTFFQGVNEQFF

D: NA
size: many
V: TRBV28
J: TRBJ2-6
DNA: TGTGCCAGCAGTTTGTTCAGGCTCCTCGGAGCCAACGTCCTGACTTTC
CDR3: CASSLFRLLGANVLTF

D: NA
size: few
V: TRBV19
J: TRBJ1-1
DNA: TGTGCCAGTAGAGATGGGGTGAACACTGAAGCTTTCTTT
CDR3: CASRDGVNTEAFF

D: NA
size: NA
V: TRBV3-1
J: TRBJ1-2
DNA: TGTGCCAGCAGCGCCGCCCCGGGGCAGGGCGGCTACACCTTC
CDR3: CASSAAPGQGGYTF

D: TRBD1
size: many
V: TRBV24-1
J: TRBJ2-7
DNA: TGTGCCACCAGTTCAAACTCGGGACAGGCCTACGAGCAGTACTTC
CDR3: CATSSNSGQAYEQYF

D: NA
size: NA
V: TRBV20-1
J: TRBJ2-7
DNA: TGCAGTGCTAGTGCCGGGGCTACTAAAGTCTACGAGCAGTACTTC
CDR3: CSASAGATKVYEQYF

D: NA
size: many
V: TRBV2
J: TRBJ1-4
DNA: TGTGCCAGCTCTATGGGGAGTCGGCGCGCGGGAGGTGAAAAACTGTTTTTT
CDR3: CASSMGSRRAGGEKLFF